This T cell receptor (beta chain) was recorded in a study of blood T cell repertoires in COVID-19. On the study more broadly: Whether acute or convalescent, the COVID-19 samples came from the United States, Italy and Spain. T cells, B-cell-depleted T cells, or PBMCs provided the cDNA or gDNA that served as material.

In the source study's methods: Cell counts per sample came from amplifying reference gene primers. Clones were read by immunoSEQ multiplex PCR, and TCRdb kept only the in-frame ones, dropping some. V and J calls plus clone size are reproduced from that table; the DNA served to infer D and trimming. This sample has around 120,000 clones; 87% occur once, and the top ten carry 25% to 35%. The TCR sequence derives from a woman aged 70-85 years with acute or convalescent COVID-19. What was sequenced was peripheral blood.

Written as DNA, the CDR3 is TGTGCCAGCAGCTCTGACAGGGCTAATTCACCCCTCCACTTT. Amino acids: CASSSDRANSPLHF. The chain recombines TRBV6-5 with TRBJ1-6; 7 positions match TRBD1. The CDR3 has 14 residues. After removal of 6 bases from V and 6 bases from J, the junction contained 5 bases not matched to a gene. Germline V gives CDR1 MNHEY, CDR2 SVGAGI.